One and the same sample provided the 30 T cell receptor beta chains below, sequenced in a study of shared clonotypes between healthy human individuals. The naive CD8 fraction comprised CD45RO-negative cells positively selected for CCR7 and excluded terminally differentiated effector memory CD45RA+ cells. Sequencing used immunoSEQ multiplex PCR; TCRdb keeps in-frame clones, though not all of them. Among 600,000 or so clones listed, approximately 95% were seen once. Sample: naive CD8+ T cells sorted from blood. All receptors derive from a woman in her twenties or thirties in good health.

There are a few counts of this clone. This chain uses TRBV5-6 with TRBJ1-2; D unclear. The CDR3 runs to 12 residues. Germline V gives CDR1 SGHDT, CDR2 YYEEEE. Trimming removed 7 bases at V and 8 bases at J, with 15 bases between. This chain's CDR3 is CASPGYLWGYTF. The CDR3 DNA reads as TGTGCCAGCCCCGGGTATCTTTGGGGCTACACCTTC.

The V call is TRBV19, the J call TRBJ2-7, with no clear D. The ends were cut back, 4 bases at V and 5 bases at J, with 12 bases in the middle. There are 13 residues in the CDR3. The germline gives CDR1 LNHDA, CDR2 SQIVND (reference sequence). The chain's CDR3 is CASSSTVRHEQYF. The CDR3 nucleotides read TGTGCCAGTAGTAGCACAGTGCGGCACGAGCAGTACTTC. Full variable domain (missing parts from reference TRBV19 and TRBJ2-7): DGGITQSPKYLFRKEGQNVTLSCEQNLNHDAMYWYRQDPGQGLRLIYYSQIVNDFQKGDIAEGYSVSREKKESFPLTVTSAQKNPTAFYLCASSSTVRHEQYFGPGTRLTVT.

CDR3 region: CASSITTGVNYGYTF. CDR3 in DNA: TGTGCCAGTAGTATAACGACAGGGGTAAACTATGGCTACACCTTC. V and J are TRBV19 and TRBJ1-2, with 8 bases fitting TRBD1. There are 15 residues in the CDR3. Germline V gene sequence: CDR1 LNHDA, CDR2 SQIVND (reference sequence). V lost 2 bases, J lost 2 bases, and 4 bases stayed unmatched. Filled out from reference TRBV19 and TRBJ1-2, the complete variable domain reads DGGITQSPKYLFRKEGQNVTLSCEQNLNHDAMYWYRQDPGQGLRLIYYSQIVNDFQKGDIAEGYSVSREKKESFPLTVTSAQKNPTAFYLCASSITTGVNYGYTFGSGTRLTVV.

The chain is built from TRBV7-8 and TRBJ2-7; no reliable D call. Germline CDR1 SGHVS, CDR2 FQNEAQ. CDR3 size: 15 residues. Trimming stripped 5 bases from V and 3 bases from J, with 17 bases between. In DNA form, the CDR3 reads TGTGCCAGCAGCCCCTCGGCAGAAAAACACTACGAGCAGTACTTC. Translation gives CASSPSAEKHYEQYF.

The chain recombines TRBV28 with TRBJ1-1; a weak D match, TRBD1 (6 bases). The V gene lost 5 bases and the J gene lost 2 bases, with 15 bases spanning the gap. The CDR3 length is 15 residues. In germline, CDR1 is MDHEN, CDR2 SYDVKM. The CDR3 loop reads CASSQQGRFNTEAFF. Written as DNA, the CDR3 is TGTGCCAGCAGTCAACAGGGACGGTTTAACACTGAAGCTTTCTTT.

This clone was detected once. The chain employs TRBV5-1 and TRBJ1-4; D ambiguous. The CDR3 runs to 11 residues. The V gene's germline CDR1 is SGHRS and CDR2 YFSETQ. V dropped 5 bases and J dropped 7 bases, with 6 bases sitting between them. Here the CDR3 reads CASREGEKLFF. The CDR3 nucleotides are TGCGCCAGCAGGGAAGGTGAAAAACTGTTTTTT.

The chain joins TRBV15 to TRBJ2-1, with 9 bases matching TRBD2. CDR1 is LNHNV, CDR2 YYDKDF, per germline (reference sequence). Trimming at V came to 5 bases and at J to 8 bases, leaving 7 bases not matched to a gene. There are 14 residues in the CDR3. The CDR3 sequence: CATSRPGLAHEQFF. Written as DNA, the CDR3 is TGTGCCACCAGCCGCCCAGGACTAGCGCATGAGCAGTTCTTC. Based on the CDR3 plus reference TRBV15 and TRBJ2-1, the full variable domain is DAMVIQNPRYQVTQFGKPVTLSCSQTLNHNVMYWYQQKSSQAPKLLFHYYDKDFNNEADTPDNFQSRRPNTSFCFLDIRSPGLGDTAMYLCATSRPGLAHEQFFGPGTRLTVL.

The chain is built from TRBV7-2 and TRBJ2-4; TRBD2 might be the D (5 bases). There are 12 residues in the CDR3. Between the trimmed V and J ends, which lost 8 bases and 8 bases, there was a span of 13 bases. The V gene's germline CDR1 is SGHTA and CDR2 FQGNSA. The CDR3 DNA follows: TGTGCCAGCTCGGGGAGAGGAGACATTCAGTACTTC. This sequence encodes CASSGRGDIQYF.

This rearrangement joins TRBV19 to TRBJ2-7; a possible D gene is TRBD2 (6 bases). CDR3 length: 14 amino acids. Trimming removed 1 base from V and 4 bases from J, with 11 bases in between. CDR1 and CDR2 from the germline V gene are LNHDA and SQIVND (reference sequence). CDR3 region: CASSIAGVKYEQYF. The DNA of the CDR3 is TGTGCCAGTAGTATAGCGGGAGTAAAGTACGAGCAGTACTTC.

The chain links TRBV6-5 to TRBJ2-7; D is perhaps TRBD2 (5 bases). Germline V gene lookup returns CDR1 MNHEY and CDR2 SVGAGI. With 6 bases removed from V and 3 bases from J, the gap between germline ends came to 18 bases. The CDR3 consists of 15 residues. Here the CDR3 reads CASRYGRGSGYEQYF. CDR3 DNA sequence: TGTGCCAGCAGGTACGGCCGCGGGTCCGGCTACGAGCAGTACTTC.

The chain uses TRBV5-1 and TRBJ1-2; D ambiguous. CDR3 size: 13 residues. Trimming pared 5 bases from V and 8 bases from J, leaving 16 bases between. Germline V gene sequence: CDR1 SGHRS, CDR2 YFSETQ. The CDR3 DNA reads TGCGCCAGCAGGGTGGGAGGCGAACACGGCTACACCTTC. Encoded protein: CASRVGGEHGYTF.

The chain joins TRBV27 to TRBJ2-5; 11 bases fit TRBD2. The end of the DNA aligns better with TRBJ2-7, so the J call may be wrong. The CDR3 runs to 15 residues. The germline gives CDR1 MNHEY, CDR2 SMNVEV (reference sequence). The CDR3 nucleotides are TGTGCCAGCAGTTTAAAACTAGCGGGAGCCTACGAGCAGTACTTC. It specifies CASSLKLAGAYEQYF.

The chain is built from TRBV13 and TRBJ2-1; 12 bases map to TRBD2. Germline V gene data show CDR1 as PRHDT and CDR2 as FYEKMQ (reference sequence). The CDR3 extends over 16 amino acids. V lost 4 bases and J lost 2; bases outside the gene matches: 3. The CDR3 is CASSSLAGGAYNEQFF. DNA of the CDR3: TGTGCCAGCAGCTCACTAGCGGGAGGAGCCTACAATGAGCAGTTCTTC.

The chain is built from TRBV4-1 and TRBJ1-5; D is unclear. Trimming took 1 base from V and 6 from J, leaving 10 bases between them. Per the germline V gene, CDR1 is MGHRA and CDR2 is YSYEKL. This CDR3 has 14 amino acids. DNA for the CDR3: TGCGCCAGCAGCCAAGCACTCCGGGGTCAGCCCCAGCATTTT. Protein product: CASSQALRGQPQHF.

The chain recombines TRBV28 with TRBJ2-7, with D unclear. The germline V gene has CDR1 MDHEN and CDR2 SYDVKM. This CDR3 is built from 14 residues. Trimming stripped 4 bases from V and 7 bases from J, with 17 bases between. The CDR3 loop is CASSSNYPTGEQYF. CDR3 coding DNA: TGTGCCAGCAGTTCCAATTACCCAACCGGAGAGCAGTACTTC.

This chain links TRBV27 with TRBJ1-1, with D hard to call. The CDR3 is 11 amino acids. Germline lookup yields CDR1 MNHEY and CDR2 SMNVEV (reference sequence). V shed 6 bases and J shed 7 bases, with 9 bases lying between them. This CDR3 is CASRQEGEAFF. The CDR3 region has the DNA TGTGCCAGCAGGCAGGAGGGTGAAGCTTTCTTT.

This chain joins TRBV9 and TRBJ1-1; D is possibly TRBD1 (5 bases). The CDR3 length is 15 residues. V was pared by 4 bases and J by 5 bases, with 18 bases between. Germline V gene data show CDR1 as SGDLS and CDR2 as YYNGEE. CDR3 sequence: CASSPSGGAWTEAFF. The CDR3 nucleotides are TGTGCCAGCAGCCCTAGTGGTGGGGCTTGGACTGAAGCTTTCTTT.

This rearrangement joins TRBV19 to TRBJ2-1; D possibly corresponds to TRBD2 (6 bases). V lost 9 bases and J 1 base, leaving 13 bases between the germline ends. CDR1 LNHDA and CDR2 SQIVND come from the germline V gene (reference sequence). This CDR3 contains 14 residues. As DNA, the CDR3 is TGTGCCAGCAAAAAGCGGGCATCCTACAATGAGCAGTTCTTC. Its protein is CASKKRASYNEQFF.

This chain connects TRBV29-1 to TRBJ2-1, with TRBD1 matching over 9 bases. The CDR3 consists of 14 residues. After removal of 3 bases from V and 3 bases from J, the junction contained 3 bases not matched to a gene. Germline lookup yields CDR1 SQVTM and CDR2 ANQGSEA. The CDR3 sequence: CSVEGQGHYNEQFF. In nucleotides, the CDR3 is TGCAGCGTTGAGGGACAGGGCCACTACAATGAGCAGTTCTTC.

The rearrangement joins TRBV7-9 to TRBJ2-5; TRBD1 agrees at 7 bases. The tail of the sequence fits TRBJ2-7 better, so the J call may be wrong. Germline V gene data show CDR1 as SEHNR and CDR2 as FQNEAQ (reference sequence). The CDR3 runs 15 residues. CDR3 nucleotide sequence: TGTGCCAGCAGCTTTGAGTCGGAAGGGGGCTTCGAGCAGTACTTC. Residues: CASSFESEGGFEQYF.

V gene TRBV19 combines with J gene TRBJ2-7; D remains unclear. The germline V gene encodes CDR1 LNHDA and CDR2 SQIVND (reference sequence). V was clipped by 0 bases and J by 1 base, with 13 bases between them. The CDR3 has 16 amino acids. This chain's CDR3 is CASSIDIGVKSYEQYF. CDR3 nucleotides: TGTGCCAGTAGTATAGATATAGGAGTAAAATCCTACGAGCAGTACTTC.

J is TRBJ1-5 and V is TRBV5-6; tentative D call: TRBD1 (5 bases). Trimming took off 2 bases at V and 4 bases at J, with 16 bases between the two ends. Germline V lookup: CDR1 SGHDT, CDR2 YYEEEE. The CDR3 spans 16 residues. The CDR3 DNA follows: TGTGCCAGCAGCTTTTCCGGGGCAGGGAGGAATCAGCCCCAGCATTTT. It specifies CASSFSGAGRNQPQHF. Full variable domain (missing parts from reference TRBV5-6 and TRBJ1-5): DAGVTQSPTHLIKTRGQQVTLRCSPKSGHDTVSWYQQALGQGPQFIFQYYEEEERQRGNFPDRFSGHQFPNYSSELNVNALLLGDSALYLCASSFSGAGRNQPQHFGDGTRLSIL.

The CDR3, as DNA: TGTGCCAGCAGCCGCAGGTCGACTAGCGGGAGACGGTACGAGCAGTACTTC. Translation: CASSRRSTSGRRYEQYF. The chain couples TRBV28 to TRBJ2-7; 12 positions match TRBD2. The J segment lost 4 bases and the V segment lost 6 bases, leaving 13 bases of the junction unmatched. There are 17 residues in the CDR3. Germline V gene sequence: CDR1 MDHEN, CDR2 SYDVKM.

This rearrangement joins TRBV6-5 to TRBJ1-2; D is ambiguous. V was pared by 0 bases and J by 4 bases, with 6 bases between. Germline lookup yields CDR1 MNHEY and CDR2 SVGAGI. The CDR3 length is 13 residues. The CDR3 DNA reads TGTGCCAGCAGTTACTCAAACAGCTATGGCTACACCTTC. Translation gives CASSYSNSYGYTF.

The chain employs TRBV27 and TRBJ1-5; D ambiguous. Germline assignment: CDR1 MNHEY and CDR2 SMNVEV (reference sequence). V dropped 6 bases and J dropped 0 bases, with 12 bases sitting between them. The CDR3 is made up of 15 amino acids. The CDR3 bases are TGTGCCAGCAGATCAACCGGGTATAGCAATCAGCCCCAGCATTTT. Translated, it gives CASRSTGYSNQPQHF.

J is TRBJ2-5 and V is TRBV19; D tentatively fits TRBD1 or TRBD2 (5 bases each). This CDR3 comprises 13 residues. V dropped 6 bases and J dropped 1 base, with 9 bases sitting between them. Germline V gives CDR1 LNHDA, CDR2 SQIVND (reference sequence). The CDR3 sequence is CASRPGTQETQYF. The CDR3, as DNA: TGTGCCAGTAGACCCGGGACCCAAGAGACCCAGTACTTC.

A single count supports this clone. The rearrangement joins TRBV10-2 to TRBJ2-7, with D tentatively TRBD2 (5 bases). Germline V CDR1 and CDR2: WSHSY, SAAADI. V was trimmed by 7 bases and J by 3 bases, leaving 10 bases between them. CDR3 length equals 12 residues. The CDR3 DNA sequence: TGCGCCAGCATGAGGGCATACTACGAGCAGTACTTC. This gives the protein CASMRAYYEQYF.

The rearrangement uses TRBV4-1 and TRBJ2-2, with D possibly matching TRBD2 (5 bases). The CDR3 runs to 14 residues. The ends were cut back, 2 bases at V and 8 bases at J, with 12 bases in the middle. Germline V lookup: CDR1 MGHRA, CDR2 YSYEKL. The CDR3 spells CASSQPQTGGELFF. In DNA form, the CDR3 reads TGCGCCAGCAGCCAACCCCAGACGGGGGGGGAGCTGTTTTTT.

The chain joins TRBV27 to TRBJ2-4, with a possible D match to TRBD2 (5 bases). V lost 3 bases and J 1 base, leaving 10 bases between the germline ends. The CDR3 is made up of 15 amino acids. Germline V gene data show CDR1 as MNHEY and CDR2 as SMNVEV (reference sequence). The CDR3 coding sequence is TGTGCCAGCAGTTTGGGAGCTACGGCCAAAAACATTCAGTACTTC. Translated, it gives CASSLGATAKNIQYF.

V is TRBV19 and J is TRBJ1-5; unclear D gene. The germline CDR1 and CDR2 sequences are LNHDA and SQIVND (reference sequence). CDR3 length equals 15 residues. The ends were cut back, 2 bases at V and 1 base at J, with 9 bases in the middle. The CDR3 loop reads CASSISGSSNQPQHF. In DNA, the CDR3 is TGTGCCAGTAGTATATCCGGTTCCAGCAATCAGCCCCAGCATTTT.